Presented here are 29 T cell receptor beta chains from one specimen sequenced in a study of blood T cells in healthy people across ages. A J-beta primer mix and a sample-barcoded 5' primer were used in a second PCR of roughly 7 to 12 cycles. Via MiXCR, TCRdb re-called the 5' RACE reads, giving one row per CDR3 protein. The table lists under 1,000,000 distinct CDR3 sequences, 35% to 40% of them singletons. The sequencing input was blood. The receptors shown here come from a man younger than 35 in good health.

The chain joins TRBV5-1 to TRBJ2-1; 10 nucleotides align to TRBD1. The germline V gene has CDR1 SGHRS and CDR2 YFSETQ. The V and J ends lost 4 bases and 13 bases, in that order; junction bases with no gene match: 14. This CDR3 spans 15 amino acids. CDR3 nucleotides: TGCGCCAGCAGCGTCGGGACAGGGGTTAAAGAGACCCAGTTCTTC. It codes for CASSVGTGVKETQFF.

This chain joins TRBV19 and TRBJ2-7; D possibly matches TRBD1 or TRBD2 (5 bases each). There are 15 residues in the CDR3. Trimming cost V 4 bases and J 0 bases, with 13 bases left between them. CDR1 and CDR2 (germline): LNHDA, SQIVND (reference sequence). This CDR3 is CASSRDLHTSYEQYF. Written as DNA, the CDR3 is TGTGCCAGTAGTAGGGACCTCCATACCTCCTACGAGCAGTACTTC. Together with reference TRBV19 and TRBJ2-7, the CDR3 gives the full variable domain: DGGITQSPKYLFRKEGQNVTLSCEQNLNHDAMYWYRQDPGQGLRLIYYSQIVNDFQKGDIAEGYSVSREKKESFPLTVTSAQKNPTAFYLCASSRDLHTSYEQYFGPGTRLTVT.

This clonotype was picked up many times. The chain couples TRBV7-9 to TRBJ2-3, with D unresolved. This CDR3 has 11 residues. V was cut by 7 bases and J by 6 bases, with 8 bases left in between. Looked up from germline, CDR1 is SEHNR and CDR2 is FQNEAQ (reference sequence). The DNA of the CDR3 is TGTGCCAGCACCCTAGGGGATACGCAGTATTTT. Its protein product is CASTLGDTQYF. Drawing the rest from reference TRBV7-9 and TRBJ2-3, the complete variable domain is DTGVSQNPRHKITKRGQNVTFRCDPISEHNRLYWYRQTLGQGPEFLTYFQNEAQLEKSRLLSDRFSAERPKGSFSTLEIQRTEQGDSAMYLCASTLGDTQYFGPGTRLTVL.

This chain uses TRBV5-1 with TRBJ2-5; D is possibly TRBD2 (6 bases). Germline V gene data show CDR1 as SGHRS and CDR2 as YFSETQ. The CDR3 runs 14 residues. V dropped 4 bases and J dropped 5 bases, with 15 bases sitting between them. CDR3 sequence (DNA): TGCGCCAGCAGCCCCTCATCGGGAGTGGAGACCCAGTACTTC. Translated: CASSPSSGVETQYF.

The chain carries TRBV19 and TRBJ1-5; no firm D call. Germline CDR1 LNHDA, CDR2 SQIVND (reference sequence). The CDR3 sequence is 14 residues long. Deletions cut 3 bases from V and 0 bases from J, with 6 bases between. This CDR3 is CASSMNGSNQPQHF. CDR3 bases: TGTGCCAGTAGTATGAACGGTAGCAATCAGCCCCAGCATTTT. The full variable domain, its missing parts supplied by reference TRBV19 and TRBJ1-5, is DGGITQSPKYLFRKEGQNVTLSCEQNLNHDAMYWYRQDPGQGLRLIYYSQIVNDFQKGDIAEGYSVSREKKESFPLTVTSAQKNPTAFYLCASSMNGSNQPQHFGDGTRLSIL.

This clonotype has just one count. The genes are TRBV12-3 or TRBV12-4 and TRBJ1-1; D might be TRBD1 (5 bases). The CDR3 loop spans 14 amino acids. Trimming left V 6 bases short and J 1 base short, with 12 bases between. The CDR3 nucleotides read TGTGCCAGCAGGATGGGACCCAGGAACACTGAAGCTTTCTTT. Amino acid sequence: CASRMGPRNTEAFF.

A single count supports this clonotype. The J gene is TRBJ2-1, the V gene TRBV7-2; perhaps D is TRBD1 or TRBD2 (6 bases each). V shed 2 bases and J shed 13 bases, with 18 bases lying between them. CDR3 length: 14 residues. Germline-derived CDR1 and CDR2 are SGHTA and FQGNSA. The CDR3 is CASSLRGDGETQFF. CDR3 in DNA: TGTGCCAGCAGCTTAAGGGGGGACGGAGAGACCCAGTTCTTC.

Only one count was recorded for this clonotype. The CDR3 spells CASSPCGSAYEQYF. The CDR3 DNA reads as TGTGCCAGCAGCCCCTGTGGAAGCGCCTACGAGCAGTACTTC. The chain has TRBV5-5 and TRBJ2-7; D remains unclear. The CDR3 covers 14 residues. The V gene's germline CDR1 is SGHKS and CDR2 YYEKEE (reference sequence). Trimming removed 4 bases at V and 2 bases at J, with 13 bases between.

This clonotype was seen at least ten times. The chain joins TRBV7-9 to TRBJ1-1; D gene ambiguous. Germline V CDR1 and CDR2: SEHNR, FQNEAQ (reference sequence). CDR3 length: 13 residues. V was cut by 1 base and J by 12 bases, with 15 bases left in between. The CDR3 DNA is TGTGCCAGCAGCTTAGGGGATGGACCGTTGACTTTCTTT. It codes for CASSLGDGPLTFF.

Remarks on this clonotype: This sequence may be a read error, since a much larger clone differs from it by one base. The CDR3 nucleotides are TGTGCCACCAGCAGAGGTGGGGCTAGCGGCAACAATGAGCAGTTCTTC. Protein product: CATSRGGASGNNEQFF. This chain joins TRBV15 and TRBJ2-1; 7 bases map to TRBD2. CDR1 and CDR2 from the germline V gene are LNHNV and YYDKDF (reference sequence). The ends lost 1 base at V and 5 bases at J; junction bases unmatched: 8. This CDR3 has 16 residues.

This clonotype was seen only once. CDR3 DNA: TGTGCCAGCACCACGGGGGATAAAGGCAATGAGCAGTACTTC. It yields the protein CASTTGDKGNEQYF. The chain has TRBV7-2 and TRBJ2-1; a weak D match, TRBD2 (6 bases). The J call could be wrong; TRBJ2-7 is a better fit for the DNA end. The CDR3 length is 14 residues. Germline V CDR1 and CDR2: SGHTA, FQGNSA.

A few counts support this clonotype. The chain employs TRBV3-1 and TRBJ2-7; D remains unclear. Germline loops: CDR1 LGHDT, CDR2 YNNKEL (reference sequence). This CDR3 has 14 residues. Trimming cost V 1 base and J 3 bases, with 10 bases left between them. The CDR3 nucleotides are TGTGCCAGCAGCCAAGGACCTTCAGGCTACGAGCAGTACTTC. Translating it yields CASSQGPSGYEQYF.

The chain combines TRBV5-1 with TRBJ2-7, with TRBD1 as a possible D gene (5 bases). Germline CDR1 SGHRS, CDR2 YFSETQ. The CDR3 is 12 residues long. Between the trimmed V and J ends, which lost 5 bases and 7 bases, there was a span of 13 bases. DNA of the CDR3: TGCGCCAGCAGAGACAGTCTGAATGAGCAGTACTTC. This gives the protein CASRDSLNEQYF.

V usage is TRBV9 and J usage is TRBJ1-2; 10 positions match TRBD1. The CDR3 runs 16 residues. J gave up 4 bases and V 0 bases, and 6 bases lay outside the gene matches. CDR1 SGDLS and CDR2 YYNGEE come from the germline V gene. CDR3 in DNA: TGTGCCAGCAGCGTAGAGGGGACAGGGGCGAGCTATGGCTACACCTTC. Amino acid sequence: CASSVEGTGASYGYTF.

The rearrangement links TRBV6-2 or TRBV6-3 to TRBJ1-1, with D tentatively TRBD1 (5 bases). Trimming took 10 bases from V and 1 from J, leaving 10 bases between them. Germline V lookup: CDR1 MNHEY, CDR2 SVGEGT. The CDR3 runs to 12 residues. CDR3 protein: CATDGGNTEAFF. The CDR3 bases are TGTGCCACCGACGGGGGGAACACTGAAGCTTTCTTT.

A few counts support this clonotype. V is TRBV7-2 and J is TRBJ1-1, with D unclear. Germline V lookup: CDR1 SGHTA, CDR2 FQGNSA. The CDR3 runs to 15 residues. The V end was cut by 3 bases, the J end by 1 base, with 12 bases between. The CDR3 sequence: CASSFRNGANTEAFF. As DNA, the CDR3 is TGTGCCAGCAGCTTTAGGAACGGAGCGAACACTGAAGCTTTCTTT. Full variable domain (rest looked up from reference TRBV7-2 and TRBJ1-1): GAGVSQSPSNKVTEKGKDVELRCDPISGHTALYWYRQSLGQGLEFLIYFQGNSAPDKSGLPSDRFSAERTGGSVSTLTIQRTQQEDSAVYLCASSFRNGANTEAFFGQGTRLTVV.

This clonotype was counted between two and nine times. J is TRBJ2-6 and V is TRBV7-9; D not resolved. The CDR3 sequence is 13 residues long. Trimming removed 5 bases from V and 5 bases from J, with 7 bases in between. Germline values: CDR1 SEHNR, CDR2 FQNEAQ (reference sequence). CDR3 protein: CASSPIRANVLTF. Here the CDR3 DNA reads TGTGCCAGCAGCCCTATAAGGGCCAACGTCCTGACTTTC. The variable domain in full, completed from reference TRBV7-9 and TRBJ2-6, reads DTGVSQNPRHKITKRGQNVTFRCDPISEHNRLYWYRQTLGQGPEFLTYFQNEAQLEKSRLLSDRFSAERPKGSFSTLEIQRTEQGDSAMYLCASSPIRANVLTFGAGSRLTVL.

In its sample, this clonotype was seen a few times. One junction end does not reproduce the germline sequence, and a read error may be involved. CDR3 DNA sequence: TGTGCCAGCCGTTACCGGCCGTCTAATGTGGAGACCCAGTACTTC. Protein sequence: CASRYRPSNVETQYF. The chain is built from TRBV6-5 and TRBJ2-7; D is undetermined. Near its end, the DNA agrees better with TRBJ2-5, so the J call may be wrong. This CDR3 is 15 amino acids long. Germline V gene sequence: CDR1 MNHEY, CDR2 SVGAGI.

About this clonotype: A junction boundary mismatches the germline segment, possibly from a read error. The CDR3 region is CTSSLSGGNQPQHF. As DNA, the CDR3 is TGTACCAGCAGTTTGTCGGGTGGTAATCAGCCCCAGCATTTT. The chain couples TRBV12-3 or TRBV12-4 to TRBJ1-5, with D unresolved. The CDR3 runs 14 residues.

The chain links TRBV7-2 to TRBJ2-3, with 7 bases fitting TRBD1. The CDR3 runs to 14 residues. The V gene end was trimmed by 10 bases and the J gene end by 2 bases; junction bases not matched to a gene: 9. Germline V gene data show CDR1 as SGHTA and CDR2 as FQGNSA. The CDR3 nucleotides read TGTGCCACCCGGCGGACAGGATACACAGATACGCAGTATTTT. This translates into CATRRTGYTDTQYF.

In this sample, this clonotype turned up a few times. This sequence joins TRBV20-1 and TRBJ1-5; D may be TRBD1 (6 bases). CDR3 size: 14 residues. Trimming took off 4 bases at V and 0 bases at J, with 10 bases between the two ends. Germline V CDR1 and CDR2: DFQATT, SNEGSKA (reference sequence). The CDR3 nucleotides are TGCAGTGCTACAGGGGAAATTAGCAATCAGCCCCAGCATTTT. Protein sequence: CSATGEISNQPQHF.

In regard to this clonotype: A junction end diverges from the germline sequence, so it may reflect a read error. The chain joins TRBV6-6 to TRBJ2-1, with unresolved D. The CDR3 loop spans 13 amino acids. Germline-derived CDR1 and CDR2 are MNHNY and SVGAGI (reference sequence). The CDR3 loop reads CASTKDGNNEQFF. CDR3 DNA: TGTGCTAGCACCAAGGACGGAAACAATGAGCAGTTCTTC.

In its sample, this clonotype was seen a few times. CDR3 residues: CASRALVVETSQQETQYF. Written as DNA, the CDR3 is TGTGCCAGCCGTGCCCTAGTAGTCGAGACTTCTCAGCAAGAGACCCAGTACTTC. The chain recombines TRBV5-5 with TRBJ2-5; no clear D. V lost 7 bases to trimming and J lost 2 bases, with 27 bases between them. This CDR3 region has 18 residues. CDR1 SGHKS and CDR2 YYEKEE come from the germline V gene (reference sequence).

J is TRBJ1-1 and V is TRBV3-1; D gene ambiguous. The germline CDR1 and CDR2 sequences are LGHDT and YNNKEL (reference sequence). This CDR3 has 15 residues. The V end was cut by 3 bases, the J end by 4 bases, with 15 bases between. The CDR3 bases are TGTGCCAGCAGCCACCGGACCTTAATGAGCACTGAAGCTTTCTTT. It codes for CASSHRTLMSTEAFF.

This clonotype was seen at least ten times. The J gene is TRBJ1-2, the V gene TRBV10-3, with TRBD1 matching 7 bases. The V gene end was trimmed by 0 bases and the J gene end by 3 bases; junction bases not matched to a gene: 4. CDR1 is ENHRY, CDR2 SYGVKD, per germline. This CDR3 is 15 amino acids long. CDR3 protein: CAISESGGGHYGYTF. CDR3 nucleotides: TGTGCCATCAGTGAGTCAGGGGGCGGTCACTATGGCTACACCTTC.

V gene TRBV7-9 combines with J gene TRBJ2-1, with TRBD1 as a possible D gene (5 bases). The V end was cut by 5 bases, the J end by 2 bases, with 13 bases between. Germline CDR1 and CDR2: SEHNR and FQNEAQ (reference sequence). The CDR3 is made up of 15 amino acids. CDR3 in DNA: TGTGCCAGCAGCACGACAGTTCCAGCCTACAATGAGCAGTTCTTC. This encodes CASSTTVPAYNEQFF.

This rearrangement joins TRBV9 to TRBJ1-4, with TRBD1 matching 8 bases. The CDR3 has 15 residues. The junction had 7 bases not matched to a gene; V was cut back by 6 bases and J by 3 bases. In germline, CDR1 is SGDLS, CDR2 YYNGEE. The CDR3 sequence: CASNSADRANEKLFF. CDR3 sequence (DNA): TGTGCCAGCAACTCCGCGGACAGGGCTAATGAAAAACTGTTTTTT.

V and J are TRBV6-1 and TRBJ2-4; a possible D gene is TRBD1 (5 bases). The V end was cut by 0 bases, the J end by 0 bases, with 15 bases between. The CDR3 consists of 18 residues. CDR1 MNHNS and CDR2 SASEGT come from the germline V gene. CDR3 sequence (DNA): TGTGCCAGCAGTGAAGCGGGGCAGTCCGACCTAGCCAAAAACATTCAGTACTTC. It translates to CASSEAGQSDLAKNIQYF.

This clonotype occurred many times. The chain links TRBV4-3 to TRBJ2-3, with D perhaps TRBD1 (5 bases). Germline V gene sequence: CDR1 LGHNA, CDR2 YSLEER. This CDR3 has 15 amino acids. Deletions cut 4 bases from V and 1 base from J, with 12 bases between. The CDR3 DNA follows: TGCGCCAGCAGCCCTACACAGGCGCGCACAGATACGCAGTATTTT. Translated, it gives CASSPTQARTDTQYF.